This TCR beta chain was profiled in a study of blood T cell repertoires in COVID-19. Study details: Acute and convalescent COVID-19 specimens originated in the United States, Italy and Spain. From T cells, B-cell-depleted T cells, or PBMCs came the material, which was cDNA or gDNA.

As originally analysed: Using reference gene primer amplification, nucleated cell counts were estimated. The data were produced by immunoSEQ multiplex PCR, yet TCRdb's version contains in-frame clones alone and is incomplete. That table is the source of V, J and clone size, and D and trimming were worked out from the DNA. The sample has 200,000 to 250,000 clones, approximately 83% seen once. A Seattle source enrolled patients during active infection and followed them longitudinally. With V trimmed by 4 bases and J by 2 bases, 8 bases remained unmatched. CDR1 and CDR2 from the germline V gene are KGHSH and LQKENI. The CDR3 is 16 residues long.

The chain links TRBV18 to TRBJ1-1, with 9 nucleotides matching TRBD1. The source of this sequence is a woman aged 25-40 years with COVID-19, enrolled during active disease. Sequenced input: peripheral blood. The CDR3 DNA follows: TGTGCCAGCTCACTCGGACAGGGGCGAGCCAACACTGAAGCTTTCTTT. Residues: CASSLGQGRANTEAFF.